Listed below are T cell receptor beta chains from one sample, sequenced in a study of CD8 T cells in Susac syndrome. TCRdb processed the immunoSEQ multiplex PCR reads anew with MiXCR; each CDR3 protein has one entry. There are 95,000 to 150,000 distinct CDR3 sequences in the sample; 85% to 95% occur only once, and roughly 0.32% lies in the top ten. The source material was CD8+ T cells from PBMCs. Receptors originate from a human donor with multiple sclerosis. CDR3s include the opening cysteine and the closing phenylalanine or tryptophan. D genes are given only for firm matches. Expanded clones are given a class, and other clones once, few, many or no size at all.

>-|-|TRBV11-2|TRBJ2-4
CASSLGRLADIQYF
TGTGCCAGCAGCTTAGGCAGATTAGCGGACATTCAGTACTTC
>-|-|TRBV9|TRBJ2-2
CASSVTGTVTGELFF
TGTGCCAGCAGCGTAACGGGCACGGTCACCGGGGAGCTGTTTTTT
>TRBD1|-|TRBV4-1|TRBJ1-3
CASSQVRDRETGNTIYF
TGCGCCAGCAGCCAAGTCCGGGACAGGGAGACTGGAAACACCATATATTTT
>TRBD2|-|TRBV19|TRBJ2-3
CASSISSASGRSDTQYF
TGTGCCAGTAGTATTTCATCGGCTAGCGGCAGATCAGATACGCAGTATTTT
>-|-|TRBV14|TRBJ2-1
CASSSGTFYNEQFF
TGTGCCAGCAGCTCCGGGACATTCTACAATGAGCAGTTCTTC
>-|-|TRBV19|TRBJ2-1
CASSAADTGYNEQFF
TGTGCCAGTAGTGCCGCGGACACGGGGTACAATGAGCAGTTCTTC
>TRBD2|-|TRBV4-2|TRBJ2-3
CARSGGAADTQYF
TGTGCCCGAAGCGGGGGGGCCGCAGATACGCAGTATTTT
>TRBD1|-|TRBV28|TRBJ1-2
CASSQDRADAFFYGYTF
TGTGCCAGCAGTCAAGACAGGGCCGACGCCTTTTTTTATGGCTACACCTTC
>-|-|TRBV3-1|TRBJ1-5
CASSQDKGLSNQPQHF
TGTGCCAGCAGCCAAGATAAGGGCCTTAGCAATCAGCCCCAGCATTTT
>TRBD1|-|TRBV7-9|TRBJ1-5
CASSLWTGTGNAQPQHF
TGTGCCAGCAGCTTATGGACCGGGACAGGGAATGCCCAGCCCCAGCATTTT
>TRBD1|-|TRBV7-9|TRBJ1-3
CASSPATGGIGNTIYF
TGTGCCAGCAGCCCAGCGACAGGGGGTATAGGAAACACCATATATTTT
>-|-|TRBV24-1|TRBJ1-1
CATSGGGEAFF
TGTGCCACCAGTGGAGGGGGTGAAGCTTTCTTT
>-|-|TRBV24-1|TRBJ2-1
CATSDNHREQFF
TGTGCCACCAGTGACAACCACAGGGAGCAGTTCTTC
>TRBD1|once|TRBV6-1|TRBJ1-1
CASRSPPDRAGWTTEAFF
TGTGCCAGCAGATCGCCCCCTGACAGGGCTGGGTGGACCACTGAAGCTTTCTTT
>-|-|TRBV27|TRBJ1-1
CASSPVRGTEAFF
TGTGCCAGCAGCCCTGTAAGGGGCACTGAAGCTTTCTTT
>TRBD2|-|TRBV7-2|TRBJ2-3
CASSSTSGSADTQYF
TGTGCCAGCAGCTCGACTAGCGGGAGTGCAGATACGCAGTATTTT
>TRBD1|-|TRBV6-1|TRBJ2-1
CASSPRQGGHYNEQFF
TGTGCCAGCAGTCCAAGACAGGGGGGGCACTACAATGAGCAGTTCTTC
>-|-|TRBV9|TRBJ1-2
CASSVGGGQSYGYTF
TGTGCCAGCAGCGTAGGTGGAGGGCAAAGCTATGGCTACACCTTC
>-|-|TRBV4-1|TRBJ2-3
CASSPSQRGGSTDTQYF
TGCGCCAGCAGCCCCTCTCAGCGCGGCGGGAGCACAGATACGCAGTATTTT
>TRBD2|-|TRBV24-1|TRBJ2-7
CATQTSGGYYEQYF
TGTGCCACCCAGACTAGCGGGGGCTACTACGAGCAGTACTTC
>-|-|TRBV5-1|TRBJ2-1
CASSRDRYSYNEQFF
TGCGCCAGCAGCCGCGACAGGTACTCCTACAATGAGCAGTTCTTC
>-|-|TRBV5-4|TRBJ2-7
CASSFYEQYF
TGTGCCAGCAGCTTCTACGAGCAGTACTTC
>-|-|TRBV3-1|TRBJ2-2
CASSPRGRSRYATGELFF
TGTGCCAGCAGCCCCCGAGGCCGATCGAGGTACGCCACCGGGGAGCTGTTTTTT
>-|-|TRBV29-1|TRBJ1-2
CSVEAQGFYGYTF
TGCAGCGTTGAAGCACAGGGCTTCTATGGCTACACCTTC
>-|-|TRBV15|TRBJ1-4
CATSRDLGEKLFF
TGTGCCACCAGCAGAGACCTCGGGGAAAAACTGTTTTTT
>-|-|TRBV20-1|TRBJ2-7
CSAMDWGAGYEQYF
TGCAGTGCTATGGACTGGGGGGCAGGCTACGAGCAGTACTTC
>-|-|TRBV6-4|TRBJ2-7
CASSDPDRHTNYEQYF
TGTGCCAGCAGTGACCCTGACAGGCACACCAACTACGAGCAGTACTTC
>-|-|TRBV5-6|TRBJ1-1
CASSYRGTNTEAFF
TGTGCCAGCAGCTACCGGGGCACGAACACTGAAGCTTTCTTT
>TRBD2|-|TRBV19|TRBJ2-1
CAVSLSGRTMNEQFF
TGTGCCGTAAGTCTTAGCGGGAGAACAATGAATGAGCAGTTCTTC
>-|-|TRBV28|TRBJ2-7
CASSFPGYEQYF
TGTGCCAGCAGTTTCCCCGGATACGAGCAGTACTTC
>-|-|TRBV20-1|TRBJ2-1
CSARDWGNYNEQFF
TGCAGTGCTAGAGATTGGGGGAACTACAATGAGCAGTTCTTC
>-|-|TRBV6-6|TRBJ1-2
CASRVVRHGYTF
TGTGCCAGCAGGGTAGTGAGGCATGGCTACACCTTC
>-|once|TRBV20-1|TRBJ1-6
CSASGASSYNSPLHF
TGCAGTGCTTCGGGAGCCTCATCCTATAATTCACCCCTCCACTTT
>-|-|TRBV21-1|TRBJ2-7
CASPGTSYEQYF
TGTGCCAGCCCCGGAACCTCCTACGAGCAGTACTTC
>-|few|TRBV6-2/TRBV6-3|TRBJ2-1
CASSSSPNEQFF
TGTGCCAGCAGTAGTTCCCCCAATGAGCAGTTCTTC
>-|-|TRBV20-1|TRBJ1-2
CSARGVRHLYGYTF
TGCAGTGCTAGAGGTGTGCGTCACCTCTATGGCTACACCTTC
>TRBD2|-|TRBV11-2|TRBJ2-3
CASSLEFRLAGGVADTQYF
TGTGCCAGCAGCTTAGAATTCCGGCTAGCGGGAGGCGTTGCAGATACGCAGTATTTT
>TRBD2|-|TRBV20-1|TRBJ2-1
CSAAYAGGLSNEQFF
TGCAGTGCCGCATATGCGGGAGGTTTGTCGAATGAGCAGTTCTTC
>TRBD1|-|TRBV5-1|TRBJ1-2
CASSWGDSSPYGYTF
TGCGCCAGCAGCTGGGGGGACAGCTCTCCCTATGGCTACACCTTC
>-|-|TRBV2|TRBJ1-2
CASSSHLDNYGYTF
TGTGCCAGCAGCTCCCACCTTGATAACTATGGCTACACCTTC
>-|-|TRBV27|TRBJ2-5
CASTGLGQETQYF
TGTGCCAGCACGGGGCTCGGGCAAGAGACCCAGTACTTC
>-|-|TRBV4-1|TRBJ2-4
CASSQTSGNIQYF
TGCGCCAGCAGCCAAACATCGGGAAACATTCAGTACTTC
>-|once|TRBV12-3/TRBV12-4|TRBJ2-3
CASSLTATDTQYF
TGTGCCAGCAGTTTAACGGCCACAGATACGCAGTATTTT
>-|-|TRBV7-3|TRBJ1-1
CASSLAPRESEGEAFF
TGTGCCAGCAGCTTAGCCCCCAGGGAATCAGAAGGTGAAGCTTTCTTT
>-|-|TRBV20-1|TRBJ1-5
CSAQTQTPRAHQPQHF
TGCAGTGCCCAAACCCAAACCCCCAGGGCACATCAGCCCCAGCATTTT
>TRBD2|-|TRBV4-1|TRBJ2-5
CASSQGSGSVQETQYF
TGCGCCAGCAGCCAGGGTAGCGGGAGTGTACAAGAGACCCAGTACTTC